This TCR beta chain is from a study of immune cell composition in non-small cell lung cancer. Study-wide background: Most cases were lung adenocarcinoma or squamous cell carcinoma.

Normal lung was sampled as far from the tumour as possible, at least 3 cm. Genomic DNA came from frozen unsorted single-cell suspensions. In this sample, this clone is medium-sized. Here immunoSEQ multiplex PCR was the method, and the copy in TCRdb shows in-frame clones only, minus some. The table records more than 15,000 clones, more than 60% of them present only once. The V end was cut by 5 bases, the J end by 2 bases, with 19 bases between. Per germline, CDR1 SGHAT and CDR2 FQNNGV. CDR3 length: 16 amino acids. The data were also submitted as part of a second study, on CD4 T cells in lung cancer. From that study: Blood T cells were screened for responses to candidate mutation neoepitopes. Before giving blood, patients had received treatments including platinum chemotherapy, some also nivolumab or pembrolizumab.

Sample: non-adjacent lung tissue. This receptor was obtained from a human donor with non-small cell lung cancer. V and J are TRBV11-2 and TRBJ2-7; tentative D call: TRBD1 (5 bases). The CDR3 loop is CASSPRQFSTPYEQYF. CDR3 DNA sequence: TGTGCCAGCAGCCCACGACAGTTTTCCACACCCTACGAGCAGTACTTC.